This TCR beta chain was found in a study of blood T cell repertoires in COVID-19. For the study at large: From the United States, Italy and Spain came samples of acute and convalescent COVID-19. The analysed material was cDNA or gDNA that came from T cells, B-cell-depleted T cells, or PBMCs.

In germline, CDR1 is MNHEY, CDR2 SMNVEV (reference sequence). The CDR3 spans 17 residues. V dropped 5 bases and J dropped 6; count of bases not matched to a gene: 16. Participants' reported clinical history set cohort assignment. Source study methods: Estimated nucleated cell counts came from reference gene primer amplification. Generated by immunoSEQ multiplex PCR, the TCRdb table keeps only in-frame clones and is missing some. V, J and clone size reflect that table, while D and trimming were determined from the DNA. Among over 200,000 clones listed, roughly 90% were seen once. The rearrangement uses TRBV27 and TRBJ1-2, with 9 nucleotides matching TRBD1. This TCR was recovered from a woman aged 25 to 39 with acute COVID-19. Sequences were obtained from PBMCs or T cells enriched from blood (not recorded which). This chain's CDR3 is CASSNGTGSPPLDGYTF. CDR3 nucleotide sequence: TGTGCCAGCAGTAACGGGACAGGGTCTCCTCCTTTAGATGGCTACACCTTC.